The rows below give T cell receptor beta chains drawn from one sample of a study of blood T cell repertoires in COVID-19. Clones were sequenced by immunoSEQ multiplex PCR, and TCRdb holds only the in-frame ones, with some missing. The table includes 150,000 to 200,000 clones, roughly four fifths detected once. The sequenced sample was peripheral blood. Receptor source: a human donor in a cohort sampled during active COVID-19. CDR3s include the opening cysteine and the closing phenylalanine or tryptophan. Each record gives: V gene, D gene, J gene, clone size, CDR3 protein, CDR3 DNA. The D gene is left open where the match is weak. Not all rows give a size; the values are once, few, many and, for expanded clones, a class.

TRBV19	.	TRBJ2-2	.	CASSIVAGQNTGELFF	TGTGCCAGTAGTATTGTGGCAGGCCAAAACACCGGGGAGCTGTTTTTT
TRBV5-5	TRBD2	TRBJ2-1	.	CASSWRMAGGPYEQFF	TGTGCCAGCAGCTGGCGCATGGCGGGGGGGCCCTATGAGCAGTTCTTC
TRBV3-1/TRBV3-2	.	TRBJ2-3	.	CASSHLEIALDLLESTDTQYF	TGTGCCAGCAGCCATCTGGAGATTGCGTTGGATCTCCTAGAGAGCACAGATACGCAGTATTTT
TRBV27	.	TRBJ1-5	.	CASRNGDQPQHF	TGTGCCAGCAGGAACGGAGATCAGCCCCAGCATTTT
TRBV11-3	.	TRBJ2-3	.	CASSSPYTDTQYF	TGTGCCAGCAGCTCGCCCTACACAGATACGCAGTATTTT
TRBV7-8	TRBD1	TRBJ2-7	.	CASNPGGGEQYF	TGTGCCAGCAACCCAGGGGGCGGTGAGCAGTACTTC
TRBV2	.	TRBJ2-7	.	CASQSTYEQYF	TGTGCCAGCCAATCTACCTACGAGCAGTACTTC
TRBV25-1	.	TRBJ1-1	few	CASSGRGNSAFAFF	TGTGCCAGCAGTGGCAGGGGCAACTCGGCGTTTGCTTTCTTT
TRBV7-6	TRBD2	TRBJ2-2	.	CASSPGEPGGGELFF	TGTGCCAGCAGCCCCGGAGAACCGGGAGGCGGGGAGCTGTTTTTT
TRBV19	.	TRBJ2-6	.	CASSSRRGQDSGANVLTF	TGTGCCAGTAGTTCCCGGAGGGGGCAGGACTCTGGGGCCAACGTCCTGACTTTC
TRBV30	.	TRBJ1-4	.	CAWRRSRDEKLFF	TGTGCCTGGAGACGGTCGCGGGATGAAAAACTGTTTTTT
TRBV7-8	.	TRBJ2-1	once	CASSLVRRGSINEQFF	TGTGCCAGCAGCTTAGTGAGGCGGGGATCGATCAATGAGCAGTTCTTC
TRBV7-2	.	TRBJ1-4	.	CASSLVQTATNEKLFF	TGTGCCAGCAGCTTAGTCCAGACTGCAACTAATGAAAAACTGTTTTTT
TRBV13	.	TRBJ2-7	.	CASSLAGYGSYEQYF	TGTGCCAGCAGCTTAGCAGGATACGGATCCTACGAGCAGTACTTC